The source of this T cell receptor (beta chain) is a study of a mutant IDH1 vaccine in newly diagnosed glioma. This CDR3 spans 14 amino acids. V was cut by 4 bases and J by 8 bases, with 14 bases left in between. CDR1 is SGHTA and CDR2 is FQGTGA in the germline V gene. To note about this clone: Its specificity is not known.

Whole-study findings and limits: Seemingly, top peripheral T cell clonotype changes bore no relation to pseudoprogression.

Regarding time point: week 11, during vaccination. In every dose of vaccine, 300 ug of mutant IDH1 20-mer peptide was given alongside topical imiquimod. The assay was immunoSEQ multiplex PCR, and TCRdb's table has in-frame clones only and misses some. The sample consists of about 36,000 clones, around 80% of them appearing once. The sample in question was peripheral blood mononuclear cells (PBMCs), obtained from a glioma patient whose treatment included an IDH1 peptide vaccine. The clonotype originates from a woman between 25 and 40 years old with glioma. Some clones in this sample may be carry-over from other donors' samples. V and J are TRBV7-3 and TRBJ2-2; D is possibly TRBD2 (6 bases). CDR3 DNA sequence: TGTGCCAGCAGCTATCGGACTACGAAAGGGGAGCTGTTTTTT. Its protein product is CASSYRTTKGELFF.